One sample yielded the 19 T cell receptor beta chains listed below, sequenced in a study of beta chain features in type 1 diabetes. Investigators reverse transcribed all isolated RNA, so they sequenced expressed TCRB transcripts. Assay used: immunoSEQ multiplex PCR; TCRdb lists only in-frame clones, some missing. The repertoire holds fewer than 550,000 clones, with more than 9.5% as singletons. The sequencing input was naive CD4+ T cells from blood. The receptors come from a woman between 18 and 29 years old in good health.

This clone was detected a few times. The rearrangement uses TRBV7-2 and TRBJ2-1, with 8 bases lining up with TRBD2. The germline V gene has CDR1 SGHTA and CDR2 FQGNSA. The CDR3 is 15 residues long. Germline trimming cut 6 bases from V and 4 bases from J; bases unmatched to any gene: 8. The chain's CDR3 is CASSTGPGGYNEQFF. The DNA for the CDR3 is TGTGCCAGCAGTACCGGGCCGGGAGGGTACAATGAGCAGTTCTTC.

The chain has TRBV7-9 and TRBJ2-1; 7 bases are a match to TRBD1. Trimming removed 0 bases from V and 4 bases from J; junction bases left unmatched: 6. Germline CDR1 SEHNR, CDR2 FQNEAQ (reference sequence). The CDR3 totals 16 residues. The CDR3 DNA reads TGTGCCAGCAGCTTAGCGACAGGGCGTCAATACAATGAGCAGTTCTTC. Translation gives CASSLATGRQYNEQFF. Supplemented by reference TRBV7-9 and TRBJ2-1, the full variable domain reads DTGVSQNPRHKITKRGQNVTFRCDPISEHNRLYWYRQTLGQGPEFLTYFQNEAQLEKSRLLSDRFSAERPKGSFSTLEIQRTEQGDSAMYLCASSLATGRQYNEQFFGPGTRLTVL.

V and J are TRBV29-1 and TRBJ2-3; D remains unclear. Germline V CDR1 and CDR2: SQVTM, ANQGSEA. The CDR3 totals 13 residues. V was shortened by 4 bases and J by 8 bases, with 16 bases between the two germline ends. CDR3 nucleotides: TGCAGCGTTGCCAGTGGGGTAAGCCCTACGCAGTATTTT. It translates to CSVASGVSPTQYF.

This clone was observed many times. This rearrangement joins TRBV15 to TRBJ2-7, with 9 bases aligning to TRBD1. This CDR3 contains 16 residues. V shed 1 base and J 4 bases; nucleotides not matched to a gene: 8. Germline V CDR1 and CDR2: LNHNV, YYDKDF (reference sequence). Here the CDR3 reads CATSRGKGTGLYEQYF. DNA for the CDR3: TGTGCCACCAGCAGAGGGAAAGGGACAGGGTTATACGAGCAGTACTTC.

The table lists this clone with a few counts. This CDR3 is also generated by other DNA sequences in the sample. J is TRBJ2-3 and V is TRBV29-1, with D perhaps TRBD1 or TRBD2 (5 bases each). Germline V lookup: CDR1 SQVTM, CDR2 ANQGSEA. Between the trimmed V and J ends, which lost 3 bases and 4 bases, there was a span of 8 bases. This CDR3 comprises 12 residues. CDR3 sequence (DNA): TGCAGCGTTGATGAGGGGCCAGATACGCAGTATTTT. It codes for CSVDEGPDTQYF.

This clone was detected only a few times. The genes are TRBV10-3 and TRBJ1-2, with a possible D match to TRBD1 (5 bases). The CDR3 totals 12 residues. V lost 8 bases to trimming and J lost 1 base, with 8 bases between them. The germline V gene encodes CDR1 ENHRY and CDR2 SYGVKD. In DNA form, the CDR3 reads TGTGCCATCTGGGGGTTTAACTATGGCTACACCTTC. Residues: CAIWGFNYGYTF.

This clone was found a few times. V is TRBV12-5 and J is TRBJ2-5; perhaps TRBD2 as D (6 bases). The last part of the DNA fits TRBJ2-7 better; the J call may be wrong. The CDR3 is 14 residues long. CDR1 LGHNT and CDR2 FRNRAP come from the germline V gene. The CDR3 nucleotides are TGTGCTAGTGGTTTGTACGGGAGTACCAACGAGCAGTACTTC. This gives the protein CASGLYGSTNEQYF.

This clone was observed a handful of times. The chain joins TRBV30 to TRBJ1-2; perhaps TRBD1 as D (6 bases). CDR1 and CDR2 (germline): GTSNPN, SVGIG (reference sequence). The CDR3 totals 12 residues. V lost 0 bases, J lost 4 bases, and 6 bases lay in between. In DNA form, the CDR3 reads TGTGCCTGGAGTGTAGGGGGCTATGGCTACACCTTC. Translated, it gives CAWSVGGYGYTF.

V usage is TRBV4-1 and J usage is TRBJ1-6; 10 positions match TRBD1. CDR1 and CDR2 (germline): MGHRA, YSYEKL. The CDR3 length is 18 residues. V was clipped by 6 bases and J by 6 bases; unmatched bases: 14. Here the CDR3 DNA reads TGCGCCAGCAGTCGTCCGGGACAGGGGCCCCGCGGTAATTCACCCCTCCACTTT. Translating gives CASSRPGQGPRGNSPLHF.

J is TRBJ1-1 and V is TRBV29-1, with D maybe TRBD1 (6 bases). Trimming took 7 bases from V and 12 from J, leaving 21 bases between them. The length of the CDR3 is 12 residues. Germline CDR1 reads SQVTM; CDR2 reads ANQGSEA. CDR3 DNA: TGCAGCGCACACCATTACAGGGAAGTCCCTTTCTTT. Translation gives CSAHHYREVPFF.

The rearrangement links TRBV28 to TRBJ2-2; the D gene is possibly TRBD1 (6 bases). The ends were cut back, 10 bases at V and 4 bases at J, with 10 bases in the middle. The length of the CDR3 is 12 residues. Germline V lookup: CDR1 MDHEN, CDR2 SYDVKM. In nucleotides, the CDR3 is TGTGCCACCCAGGGGATCACCGGGGAGCTGTTTTTT. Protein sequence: CATQGITGELFF.

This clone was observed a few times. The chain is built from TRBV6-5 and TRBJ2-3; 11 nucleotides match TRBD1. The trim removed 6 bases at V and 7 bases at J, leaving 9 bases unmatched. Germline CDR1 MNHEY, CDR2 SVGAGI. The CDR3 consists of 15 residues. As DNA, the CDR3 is TGTGCCAGCAGGGTCCGGGACAGGGGGAGTTATACGCAGTATTTT. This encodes CASRVRDRGSYTQYF.

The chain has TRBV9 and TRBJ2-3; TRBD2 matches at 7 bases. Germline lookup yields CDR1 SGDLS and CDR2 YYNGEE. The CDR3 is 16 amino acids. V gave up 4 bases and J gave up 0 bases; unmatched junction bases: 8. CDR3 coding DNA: TGTGCCAGCAGCTACAAAGCGGGATCTAGCACAGATACGCAGTATTTT. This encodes CASSYKAGSSTDTQYF.

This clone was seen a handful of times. CDR3 region: CASSRTSGPYNEQFF. For the CDR3, the DNA is TGTGCCAGCAGCAGAACTAGCGGACCGTACAATGAGCAGTTCTTC. This chain uses TRBV9 with TRBJ2-1, with TRBD2 matching 8 bases. The germline CDR1 and CDR2 sequences are SGDLS and YYNGEE. The length of the CDR3 is 15 residues. Unmatched junction bases numbered 7, after V lost 4 bases and J lost 4 bases. Full variable domain (rest looked up from reference TRBV9 and TRBJ2-1): DSGVTQTPKHLITATGQRVTLRCSPRSGDLSVYWYQQSLDQGLQFLIQYYNGEERAKGNILERFSAQQFPDLHSELNLSSLELGDSALYFCASSRTSGPYNEQFFGPGTRLTVL.

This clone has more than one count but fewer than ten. CDR3 DNA sequence: TGTGCCAGCTCACCTCAGGGTCCTTACGAGCAGTACGTC. Its protein product is CASSPQGPYEQYV. The rearrangement uses TRBV18 and TRBJ2-7; weak D call: TRBD1 (5 bases). The CDR3 is 13 amino acids. V lost 3 bases and J lost 4, with 10 bases in between. CDR1 KGHSH and CDR2 LQKENI come from the germline V gene.

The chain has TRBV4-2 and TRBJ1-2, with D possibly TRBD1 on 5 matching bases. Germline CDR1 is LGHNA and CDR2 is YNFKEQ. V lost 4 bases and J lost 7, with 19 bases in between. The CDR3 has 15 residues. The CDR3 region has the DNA TGTGCCAGCAGCCGAGCCGCCAGGGAGGACGGTGGCTACACCTTC. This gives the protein CASSRAAREDGGYTF.

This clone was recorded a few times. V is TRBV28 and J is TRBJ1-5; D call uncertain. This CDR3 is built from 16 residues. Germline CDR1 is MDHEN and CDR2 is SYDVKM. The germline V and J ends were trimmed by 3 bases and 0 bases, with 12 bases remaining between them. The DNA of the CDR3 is TGTGCCAGCAGTTTGTTCGGGTCCCGTAGCAATCAGCCCCAGCATTTT. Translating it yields CASSLFGSRSNQPQHF.

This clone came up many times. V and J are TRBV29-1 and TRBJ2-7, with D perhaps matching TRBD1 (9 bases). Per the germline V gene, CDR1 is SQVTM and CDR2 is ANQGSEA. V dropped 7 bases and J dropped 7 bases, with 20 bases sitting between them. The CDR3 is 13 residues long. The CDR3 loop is CSAWDRAGGEQYF. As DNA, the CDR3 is TGCAGCGCCTGGGACAGGGCGGGAGGAGAGCAGTACTTC.

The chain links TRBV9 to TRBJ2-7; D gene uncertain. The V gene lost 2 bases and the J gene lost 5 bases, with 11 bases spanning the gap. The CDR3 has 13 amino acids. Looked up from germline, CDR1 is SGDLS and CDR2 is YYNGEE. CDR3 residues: CASSVDQWDEQYF. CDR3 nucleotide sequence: TGTGCCAGCAGCGTTGACCAGTGGGACGAGCAGTACTTC.